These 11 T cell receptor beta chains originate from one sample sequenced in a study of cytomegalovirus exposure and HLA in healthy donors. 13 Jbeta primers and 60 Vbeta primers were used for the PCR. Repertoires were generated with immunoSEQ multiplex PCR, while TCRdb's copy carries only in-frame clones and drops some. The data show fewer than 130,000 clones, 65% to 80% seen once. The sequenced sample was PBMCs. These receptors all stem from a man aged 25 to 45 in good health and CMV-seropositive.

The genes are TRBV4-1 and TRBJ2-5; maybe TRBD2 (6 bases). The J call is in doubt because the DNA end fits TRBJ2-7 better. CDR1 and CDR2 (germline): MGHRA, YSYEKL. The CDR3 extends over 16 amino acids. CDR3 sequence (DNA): TGCGCCAGCAGCCAAGACGGAGGGGCTGAGTCCTACGAGCAGTACTTC. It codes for CASSQDGGAESYEQYF.

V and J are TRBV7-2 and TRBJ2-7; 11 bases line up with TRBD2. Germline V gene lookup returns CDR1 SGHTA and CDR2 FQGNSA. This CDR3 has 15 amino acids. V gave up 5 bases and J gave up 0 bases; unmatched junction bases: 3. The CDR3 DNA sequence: TGTGCCAGCAGCAGACTAGCGGGGAACTCCTACGAGCAGTACTTC. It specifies CASSRLAGNSYEQYF.

The CDR3 loop reads CASSSPTSGAYNEQFF. In DNA, the CDR3 is TGTGCCAGCAGCTCCCCAACTAGCGGGGCTTACAATGAGCAGTTCTTC. This rearrangement joins TRBV7-2 to TRBJ2-1, with 10 bases that match TRBD2. The V gene's germline CDR1 is SGHTA and CDR2 FQGNSA. The CDR3 has 16 amino acids. V trimming: 4 bases; J trimming: 4 bases; junction bases outside the gene matches: 7.

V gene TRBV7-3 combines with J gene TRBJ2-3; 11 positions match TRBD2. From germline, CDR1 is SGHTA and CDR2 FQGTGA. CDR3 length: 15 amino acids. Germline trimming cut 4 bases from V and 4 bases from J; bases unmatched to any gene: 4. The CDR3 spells CASSYSGGAADTQYF. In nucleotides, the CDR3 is TGTGCCAGCAGCTATAGCGGGGGGGCTGCAGATACGCAGTATTTT.

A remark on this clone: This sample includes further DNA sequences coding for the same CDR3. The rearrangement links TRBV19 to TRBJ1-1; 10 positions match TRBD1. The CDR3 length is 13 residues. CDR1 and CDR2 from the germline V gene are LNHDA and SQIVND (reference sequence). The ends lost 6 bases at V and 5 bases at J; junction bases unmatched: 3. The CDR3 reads CASSPGQGTEAFF. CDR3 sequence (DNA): TGTGCCAGTAGCCCGGGACAGGGGACTGAAGCTTTCTTT.

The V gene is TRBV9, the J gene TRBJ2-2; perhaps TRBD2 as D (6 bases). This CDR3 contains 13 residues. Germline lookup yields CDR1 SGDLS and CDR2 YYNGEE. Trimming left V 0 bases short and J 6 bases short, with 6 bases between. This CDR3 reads CASSVGGAGELFF. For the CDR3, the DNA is TGTGCCAGCAGCGTAGGGGGGGCCGGGGAGCTGTTTTTT. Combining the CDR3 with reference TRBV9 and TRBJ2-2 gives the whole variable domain DSGVTQTPKHLITATGQRVTLRCSPRSGDLSVYWYQQSLDQGLQFLIQYYNGEERAKGNILERFSAQQFPDLHSELNLSSLELGDSALYFCASSVGGAGELFFGEGSRLTVL.

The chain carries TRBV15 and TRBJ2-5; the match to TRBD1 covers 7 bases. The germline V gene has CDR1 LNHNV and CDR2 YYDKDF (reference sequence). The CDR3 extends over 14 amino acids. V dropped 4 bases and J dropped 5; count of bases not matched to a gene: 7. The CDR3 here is CATSKGGLGETQYF. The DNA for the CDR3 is TGTGCCACCAGCAAAGGGGGCCTGGGGGAGACCCAGTACTTC.

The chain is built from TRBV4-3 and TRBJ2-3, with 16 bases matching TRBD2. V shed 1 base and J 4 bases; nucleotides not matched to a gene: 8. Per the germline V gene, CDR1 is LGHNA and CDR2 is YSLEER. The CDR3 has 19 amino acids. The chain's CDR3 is CASSQGPGLAGGPADTQYF. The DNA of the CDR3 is TGCGCCAGCAGCCAAGGTCCGGGACTAGCGGGGGGGCCGGCAGATACGCAGTATTTT.

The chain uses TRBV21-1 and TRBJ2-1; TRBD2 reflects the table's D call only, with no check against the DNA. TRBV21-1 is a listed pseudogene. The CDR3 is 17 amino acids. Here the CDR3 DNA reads TGTGCCAGCAGCAAATTAGCGGGGGGACGCAAAAACAATGAGCAGTTCTTC. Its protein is CASSKLAGGRKNNEQFF.

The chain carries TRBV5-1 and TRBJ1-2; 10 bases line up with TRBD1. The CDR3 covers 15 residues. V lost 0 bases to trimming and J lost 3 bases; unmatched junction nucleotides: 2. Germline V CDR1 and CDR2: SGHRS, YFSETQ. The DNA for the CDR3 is TGCGCCAGCAGCTTGGGACAGGGGGCCGACTATGGCTACACCTTC. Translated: CASSLGQGADYGYTF.

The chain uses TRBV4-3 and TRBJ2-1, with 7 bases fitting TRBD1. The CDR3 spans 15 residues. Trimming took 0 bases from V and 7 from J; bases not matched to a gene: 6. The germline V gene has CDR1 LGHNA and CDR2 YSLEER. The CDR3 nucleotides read TGCGCCAGCAGCCAAGACTCGTACAGGGGAAATGAGCAGTTCTTC. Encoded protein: CASSQDSYRGNEQFF.